The present T cell receptor (beta chain) was sequenced within a study of neurological immune-mediated disorders. Findings and limits, study-wide: The repertoires of 18 of 34 multiple sclerosis patients were placed by phylogenetic grouping in a single related-CDR3 cluster, which may be a signature.

This clonotype was seen at least ten times. Antigen specificity is unknown. The V end was cut by 4 bases, the J end by 1 base, with 19 bases between. The CDR3 contains 17 residues. Per germline, CDR1 SGHRS and CDR2 YFSETQ. As for the cDNA, it was generated by 5'RACE with 10-nucleotide random UMIs. Each CDR3 protein gets one entry after TCRdb re-called the 5' RACE reads with MiXCR. This repertoire shows approximately 50,000 distinct CDR3 sequences, 5.8% found once; its top ten account for 1.1% to 1.5%. The chain employs TRBV5-1 and TRBJ2-3; D assignment may be TRBD1 or TRBD2 (6 bases each). The sample consisted of CD4+ T cells from blood. The source is a woman between 18 and 29 years old with multiple sclerosis. CDR3 amino acids: CASSTGLTGSGTDTQYF. The DNA for the CDR3 is TGCGCCAGCAGCACGGGACTCACAGGGTCCGGCACAGATACGCAGTATTTT.